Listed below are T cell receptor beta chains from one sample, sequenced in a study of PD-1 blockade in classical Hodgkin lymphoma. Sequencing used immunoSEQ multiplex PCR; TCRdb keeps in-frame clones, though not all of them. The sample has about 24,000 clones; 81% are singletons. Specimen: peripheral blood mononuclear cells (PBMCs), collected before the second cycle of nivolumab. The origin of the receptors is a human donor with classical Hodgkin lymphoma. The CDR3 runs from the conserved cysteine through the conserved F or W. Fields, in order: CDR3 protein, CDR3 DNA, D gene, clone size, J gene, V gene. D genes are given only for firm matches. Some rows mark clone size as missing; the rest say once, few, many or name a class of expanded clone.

CASSTEAREQFF | TGTGCCAGCAGTACGGAGGCCCGGGAGCAGTTCTTC | . | . | TRBJ2-1 | TRBV6-5
CASGTGATDTQYF | TGTGCCAGCGGGACGGGGGCGACAGATACGCAGTATTTT | . | . | TRBJ2-3 | TRBV9
CASSYGGLSGNTIYF | TGTGCCAGCAGCTATGGGGGGTTGTCTGGAAACACCATATATTTT | . | once | TRBJ1-3 | TRBV5-4
CASSLVGQSTDTQYF | TGTGCCAGCAGCTTAGTTGGGCAGAGCACAGATACGCAGTATTTT | . | . | TRBJ2-3 | TRBV7-2
CASSLVLGGNGANTEAFF | TGTGCCAGCAGCTTAGTACTAGGGGGGAATGGGGCGAACACTGAAGCTTTCTTT | . | . | TRBJ1-1 | TRBV7-9
CAWNPAGGPYEQYF | TGTGCCTGGAACCCGGCAGGGGGCCCCTACGAGCAGTACTTC | TRBD1 | . | TRBJ2-7 | TRBV30
CASSFATGQGRVEAFF | TGTGCCAGCAGCTTCGCGACGGGACAGGGTAGAGTTGAGGCTTTCTTT | TRBD1 | . | TRBJ1-1 | TRBV2
CASRASGGAYNEQFF | TGTGCCAGCAGAGCTAGCGGGGGGGCCTACAATGAGCAGTTCTTC | TRBD2 | . | TRBJ2-1 | TRBV6-5
CAWGTGTGQETQYF | TGTGCCTGGGGGACCGGGACAGGGCAAGAGACCCAGTACTTC | TRBD1 | . | TRBJ2-5 | TRBV30
CASSLRGGTGLNEQFF | TGTGCCAGCAGCTTAAGAGGCGGGACAGGGTTAAATGAGCAGTTCTTC | TRBD1 | once | TRBJ2-1 | TRBV7-3